Following are 11 T cell receptor beta chains from one sample sequenced in a study of blood T cell repertoires in COVID-19. Assay: immunoSEQ multiplex PCR; the TCRdb copy retains only in-frame clones and omits some. The sample records roughly 30,000 clones, about 80% being singletons. Input material: peripheral blood. These receptor sequences come from a man between 65 and 85 years old with acute or convalescent COVID-19.

There are a few counts of this clone. The chain employs TRBV27 and TRBJ2-3, with 10 bases lining up with TRBD2. V lost 4 bases, J lost 10 bases, and 26 bases stayed unmatched. Germline-derived CDR1 and CDR2 are MNHEY and SMNVEV (reference sequence). The CDR3 loop spans 20 amino acids. The CDR3 reads CASSSERTSFLAGAPGSQYF. The CDR3 DNA is TGTGCCAGCAGTTCGGAACGTACTTCGTTTCTAGCGGGGGCCCCAGGGTCGCAGTATTTT.

The J gene is TRBJ1-1, the V gene TRBV7-2; 8 nucleotides line up with TRBD1. Germline loops: CDR1 SGHTA, CDR2 FQGNSA. This CDR3 is built from 17 residues. The J segment lost 5 bases and the V segment lost 1 base, leaving 12 bases of the junction unmatched. CDR3 amino acids: CASSLGDRIVGTTEAFF. DNA for the CDR3: TGTGCCAGCAGCTTAGGGGACAGGATAGTCGGAACAACTGAAGCTTTCTTT.

The chain has TRBV18 and TRBJ2-3; D is unresolved. CDR3 length equals 14 residues. The V end was cut by 6 bases, the J end by 2 bases, with 12 bases between. From germline, CDR1 is KGHSH and CDR2 LQKENI. Here the CDR3 DNA reads TGTGCCAGCTCCCCCCGAGCAATCACAGATACGCAGTATTTT. Its protein product is CASSPRAITDTQYF.

This chain joins TRBV7-2 and TRBJ1-2; D may be TRBD1 (5 bases). The germline V gene encodes CDR1 SGHTA and CDR2 FQGNSA. This CDR3 has 14 amino acids. Between the trimmed V and J ends, which lost 1 base and 7 bases, there was a span of 13 bases. The chain's CDR3 is CASSLDRQGSGYTF. In DNA form, the CDR3 reads TGTGCCAGCAGCTTAGATCGGCAGGGTAGTGGCTACACCTTC. The whole variable domain, filled in from reference TRBV7-2 and TRBJ1-2, reads GAGVSQSPSNKVTEKGKDVELRCDPISGHTALYWYRQSLGQGLEFLIYFQGNSAPDKSGLPSDRFSAERTGGSVSTLTIQRTQQEDSAVYLCASSLDRQGSGYTFGSGTRLTVV.

This rearrangement joins TRBV9 to TRBJ2-1; 8 nucleotides align to TRBD1. V lost 4 bases to trimming and J lost 3 bases; unmatched junction nucleotides: 9. This CDR3 spans 16 amino acids. CDR1 is SGDLS, CDR2 YYNGEE, per germline. The chain's CDR3 is CASSLQTGVSYNEQFF. CDR3 DNA: TGTGCCAGCAGCTTACAGACAGGGGTTAGCTACAATGAGCAGTTCTTC.

The chain employs TRBV5-1 and TRBJ1-1; unclear D gene. V was clipped by 4 bases and J by 1 base, with 14 bases between them. The germline V gene encodes CDR1 SGHRS and CDR2 YFSETQ. This CDR3 has 15 residues. CDR3 sequence reads: CASSPLASRNTEAFF. CDR3 in DNA: TGCGCCAGCAGCCCCTTAGCGAGCAGGAACACTGAAGCTTTCTTT.

The rearrangement links TRBV24-1 to TRBJ1-1, with TRBD1 as a possible D gene (5 bases). CDR3 length: 13 residues. Germline CDR1 and CDR2: KGHDR and SFDVKD. The V end lost 9 bases, the J end lost 0 bases, and 10 bases lay between the germline ends. The CDR3: CATPGVLNTEAFF. For the CDR3, the DNA is TGTGCCACCCCGGGGGTGCTGAACACTGAAGCTTTCTTT.

The chain uses TRBV5-4 and TRBJ2-7, with TRBD1 matching over 8 bases. Trimming at V came to 3 bases and at J to 1 base, leaving 3 bases not matched to a gene. The germline V gene encodes CDR1 SGHNT and CDR2 YYREEE (reference sequence). The CDR3 spans 14 residues. As DNA, the CDR3 is TGTGCCAGCAGCTACACAGGGGGGTCCTACGAGCAGTACTTC. It translates to CASSYTGGSYEQYF. The full variable domain, its missing parts supplied by reference TRBV5-4 and TRBJ2-7, is ETGVTQSPTHLIKTRGQQVTLRCSSQSGHNTVSWYQQALGQGPQFIFQYYREEENGRGNFPPRFSGLQFPNYSSELNVNALELDDSALYLCASSYTGGSYEQYFGPGTRLTVT.

This chain uses TRBV5-1 with TRBJ2-3; a possible D gene is TRBD1 (6 bases). The length of the CDR3 is 16 residues. From germline, CDR1 is SGHRS and CDR2 YFSETQ. Trimming cost V 0 bases and J 6 bases, with 17 bases left between them. The CDR3 DNA reads TGCGCCAGCAGCTTGGGGGCAGGGGCCCGGCCGGATACGCAGTATTTT. Translating gives CASSLGAGARPDTQYF.

The chain links TRBV19 to TRBJ1-1; D possibly corresponds to TRBD1 (5 bases). The CDR3 consists of 14 residues. The germline V gene encodes CDR1 LNHDA and CDR2 SQIVND (reference sequence). V was clipped by 6 bases and J by 1 base, with 12 bases between them. CDR3 sequence (DNA): TGTGCCAGTAGACCAGCCAGGGAGAACACTGAAGCTTTCTTT. Residues: CASRPARENTEAFF.

DNA of the CDR3: TGCGCCAGCAGCCAGTCGACTAGCGGGTTCGCCTACGAGCAGTACTTC. It codes for CASSQSTSGFAYEQYF. V usage is TRBV4-1 and J usage is TRBJ2-7; 10 bases are a match to TRBD2. J lost 2 bases, V lost 3 bases, and 7 bases had no gene match. The germline gives CDR1 MGHRA, CDR2 YSYEKL. This CDR3 contains 16 residues.